The T cell receptor beta chain under discussion was sequenced for a study of cytomegalovirus exposure and HLA in healthy donors. Study-wide results and caveats: Sequencing depth across donors, presence/absence analyses assumed, was roughly uniform. In a later analysis, across HLA loci, associated TCR counts were highest for DRB1, lowest for HLA-C.

The V gene's germline CDR1 is SEHNR and CDR2 FQNEAQ (reference sequence). J was trimmed by 3 bases and V by 4 bases; bases with no gene match: 3. The CDR3 is 15 residues long. PCR employed 60 Vbeta and 13 Jbeta primers. How the authors handled the data: As a later analysis found, there were about 80 million unique TCR beta chains, of which roughly 11 million were shared. Profiled with immunoSEQ multiplex PCR; TCRdb holds only in-frame clones, not every one. From that table come the V and J calls and clone size; the DNA was used to work out D and trimming. Here the sample spans some 110,000 clones, about 16% being singletons. In regard to this clone: Its target is not known.

This rearrangement joins TRBV7-9 to TRBJ2-1, with 10 bases aligning to TRBD1. This TCR derives from a female donor in good health and CMV-seronegative. Sequencing was performed on PBMCs. The CDR3 DNA is TGTGCCAGCAGCTCCCGGGACAGGGGCTACAATGAGCAGTTCTTC. Translating it yields CASSSRDRGYNEQFF.